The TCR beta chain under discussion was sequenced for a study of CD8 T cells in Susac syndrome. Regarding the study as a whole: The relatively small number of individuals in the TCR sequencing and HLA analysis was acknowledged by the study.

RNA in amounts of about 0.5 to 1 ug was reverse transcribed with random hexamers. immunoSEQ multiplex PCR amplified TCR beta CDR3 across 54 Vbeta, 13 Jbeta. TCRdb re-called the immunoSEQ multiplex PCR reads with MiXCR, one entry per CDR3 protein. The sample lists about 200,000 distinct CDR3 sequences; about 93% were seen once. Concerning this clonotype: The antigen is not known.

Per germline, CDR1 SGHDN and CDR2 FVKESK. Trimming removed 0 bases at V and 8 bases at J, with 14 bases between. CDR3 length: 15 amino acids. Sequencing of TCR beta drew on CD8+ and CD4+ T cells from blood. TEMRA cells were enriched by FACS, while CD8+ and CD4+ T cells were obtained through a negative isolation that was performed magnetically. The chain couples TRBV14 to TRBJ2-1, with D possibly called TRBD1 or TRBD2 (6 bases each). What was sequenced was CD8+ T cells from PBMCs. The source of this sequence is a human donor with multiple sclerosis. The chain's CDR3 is CASSQDPPGAHEQFF. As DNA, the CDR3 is TGTGCCAGCAGCCAAGATCCCCCGGGGGCCCATGAGCAGTTCTTC.